The sequence of this TCR beta chain was determined in a study of cytomegalovirus exposure and HLA in healthy donors. The PCR used 60 Vbeta and 13 Jbeta primers. Libraries were prepared by immunoSEQ multiplex PCR; TCRdb keeps only in-frame clonotypes and omits some of them. The sample has 70,000 to 95,000 clones; about 75% are singletons. Study-wide results and limits: The HLA-A and HLA-B alleles of most subjects were reportedly predicted accurately from TCR beta sequences.

CDR1 is SGHRS, CDR2 YFSETQ, per germline. This CDR3 has 16 amino acids. The V end was cut by 4 bases, the J end by 2 bases, with 16 bases between. A remark on this clone: Its antigen is currently unknown.

The chain recombines TRBV5-1 with TRBJ2-1, with D maybe TRBD2 (6 bases). This clonotype originated in a man aged 40-49 years in good health and CMV-seronegative. Sequencing was done on a sample of PBMCs. CDR3 sequence (DNA): TGCGCCAGCAGCGTTGGGACTCTAACGACCTACAATGAGCAGTTCTTC. Residues: CASSVGTLTTYNEQFF.